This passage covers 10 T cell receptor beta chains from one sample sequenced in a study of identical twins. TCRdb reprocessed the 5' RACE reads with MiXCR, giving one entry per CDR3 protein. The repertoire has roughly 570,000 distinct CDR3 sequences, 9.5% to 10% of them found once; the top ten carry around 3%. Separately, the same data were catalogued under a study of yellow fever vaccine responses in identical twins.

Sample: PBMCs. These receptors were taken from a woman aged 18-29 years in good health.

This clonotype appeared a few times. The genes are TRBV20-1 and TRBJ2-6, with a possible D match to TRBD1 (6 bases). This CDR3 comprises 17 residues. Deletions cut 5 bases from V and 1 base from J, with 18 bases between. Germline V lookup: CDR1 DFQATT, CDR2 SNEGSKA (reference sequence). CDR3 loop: CSAHTGIWGSGANVLTF. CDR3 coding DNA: TGCAGTGCTCACACAGGGATTTGGGGTTCTGGGGCCAACGTCCTGACTTTC.

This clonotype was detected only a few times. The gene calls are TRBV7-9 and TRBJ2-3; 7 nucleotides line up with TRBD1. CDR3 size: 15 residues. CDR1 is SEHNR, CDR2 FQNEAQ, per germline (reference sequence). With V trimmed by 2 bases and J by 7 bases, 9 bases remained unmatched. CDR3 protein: CASSLLRLQGNTQYF. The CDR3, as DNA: TGTGCCAGCAGCTTACTACGATTACAGGGGAATACGCAGTATTTT.

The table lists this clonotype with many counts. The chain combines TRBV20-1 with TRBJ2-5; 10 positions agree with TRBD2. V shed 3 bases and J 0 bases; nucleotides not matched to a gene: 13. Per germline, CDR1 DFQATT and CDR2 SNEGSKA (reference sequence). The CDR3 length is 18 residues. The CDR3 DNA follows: TGCAGTGCTAGGGGGGGGACTAGCGTCTTTCTCTACCAAGAGACCCAGTACTTC. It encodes CSARGGTSVFLYQETQYF.

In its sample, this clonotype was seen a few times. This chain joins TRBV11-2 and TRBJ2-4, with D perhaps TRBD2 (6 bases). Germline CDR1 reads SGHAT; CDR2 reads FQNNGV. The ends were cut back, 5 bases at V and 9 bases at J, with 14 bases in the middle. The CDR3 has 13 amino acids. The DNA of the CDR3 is TGTGCCAGCAGCCGAGGCGGGGAAAGCATTCAGTACTTC. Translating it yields CASSRGGESIQYF. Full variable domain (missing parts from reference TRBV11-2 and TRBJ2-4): EAGVAQSPRYKIIEKRQSVAFWCNPISGHATLYWYQQILGQGPKLLIQFQNNGVVDDSQLPKDRFSAERLKGVDSTLKIQPAKLEDSAVYLCASSRGGESIQYFGAGTRLSVL.

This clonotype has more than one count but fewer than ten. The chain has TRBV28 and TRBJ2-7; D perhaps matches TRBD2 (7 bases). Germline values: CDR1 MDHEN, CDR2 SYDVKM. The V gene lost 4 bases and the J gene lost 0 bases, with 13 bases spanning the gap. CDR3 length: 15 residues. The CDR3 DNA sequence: TGTGCCAGCAGTTGGGGGCTAGCGGCCTCCTACGAGCAGTACTTC. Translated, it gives CASSWGLAASYEQYF.

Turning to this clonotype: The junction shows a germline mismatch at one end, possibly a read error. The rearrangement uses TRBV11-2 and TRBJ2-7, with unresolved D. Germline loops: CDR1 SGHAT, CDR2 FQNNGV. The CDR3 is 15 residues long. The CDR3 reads CASSLTPGVIGPSNF. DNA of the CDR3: TGTGCCAGCAGCTTAACCCCGGGCGTGATAGGACCTTCGAACTTC.

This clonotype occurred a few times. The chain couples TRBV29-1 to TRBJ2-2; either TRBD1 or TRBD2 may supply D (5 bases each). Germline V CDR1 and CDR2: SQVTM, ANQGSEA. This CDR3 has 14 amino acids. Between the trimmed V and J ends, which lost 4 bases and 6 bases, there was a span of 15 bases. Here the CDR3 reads CSVVTTRGAGELFF. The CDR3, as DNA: TGCAGCGTTGTAACTACACGAGGGGCCGGGGAGCTGTTTTTT.

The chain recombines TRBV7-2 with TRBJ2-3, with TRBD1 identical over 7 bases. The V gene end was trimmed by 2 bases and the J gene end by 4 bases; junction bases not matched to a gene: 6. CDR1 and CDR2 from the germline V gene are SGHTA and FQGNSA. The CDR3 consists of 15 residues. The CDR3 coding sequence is TGTGCCAGCAGCTTACGACAGGGTTATTCAGATACGCAGTATTTT. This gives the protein CASSLRQGYSDTQYF.

The CDR3 DNA reads TGTGCCAGCAGCGTAGAGACTAGCGGGCGGAACACCGGGGAGCTGTTTTTT. The encoded protein is CASSVETSGRNTGELFF. V and J are TRBV9 and TRBJ2-2; 10 bases align to TRBD2. CDR1 is SGDLS, CDR2 YYNGEE, per germline. The CDR3 contains 17 residues. V gave up 0 bases and J gave up 1 base; unmatched junction bases: 3.

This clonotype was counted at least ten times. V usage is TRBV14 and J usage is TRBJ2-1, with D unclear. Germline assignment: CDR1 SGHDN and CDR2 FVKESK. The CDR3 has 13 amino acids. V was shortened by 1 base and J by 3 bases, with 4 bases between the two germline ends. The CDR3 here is CASSQVGYNEQFF. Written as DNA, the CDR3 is TGTGCCAGCAGCCAAGTAGGCTACAATGAGCAGTTCTTC.